Listed below are T cell receptor beta chains from one sample, sequenced in a study of shared clonotypes between healthy human individuals. Profiling relied on immunoSEQ multiplex PCR, and the TCRdb table lists in-frame clones only, not all of them. The data show under 1,100,000 clones, roughly 70% seen once. Source material: memory CD4+ T cells sorted from blood. Source of these receptors: a man aged 18 to 29 in good health. Both conserved end residues are part of each CDR3. The D gene is left open where the match is weak. Clone size is shown for a subset of rows, as once, few, many or a class of expanded clone.

V: TRBV2; J: TRBJ2-3; D: TRBD1; size: NA; DNA: TGTGCCAGCAGAGGACAGGGTGCTAGCACAGATACGCAGTATTTT; CDR3: CASRGQGASTDTQYF
V: TRBV6-1; J: TRBJ2-1; D: TRBD2; size: NA; DNA: TGTGCCAGCCGGTTGACTAGCGTGGGGGGGGATGAGCAGTTCTTC; CDR3: CASRLTSVGGDEQFF
V: TRBV13; J: TRBJ1-4; D: NA; size: NA; DNA: TGTGCCAGCAGCTTAAGTTCCAGGAGTAATGAAAAACTGTTTTTT; CDR3: CASSLSSRSNEKLFF
V: TRBV27; J: TRBJ1-5; D: NA; size: NA; DNA: TGTGCCAGCAGTTATATAGGCCACAATCAGCCCCAGCATTTT; CDR3: CASSYIGHNQPQHF
V: TRBV5-8; J: TRBJ1-1; D: NA; size: NA; DNA: TGTGCCAGCAGCTTGTGGGCCCTGAACACTGAAGCTTTCTTT; CDR3: CASSLWALNTEAFF
V: TRBV6-6; J: TRBJ1-3; D: NA; size: NA; DNA: TGTGCCAGCAGTCAGTACACGGGAAACACCATATATTTT; CDR3: CASSQYTGNTIYF
V: TRBV7-6; J: TRBJ2-1; D: NA; size: NA; DNA: TGTGCCAGCAGCTTAAGACTAACTACCTACAATGAGCAGTTCTTC; CDR3: CASSLRLTTYNEQFF
V: TRBV15; J: TRBJ1-2; D: TRBD1; size: NA; DNA: TGTGCCACCAGCCGGACAGGATCTAACTATGGCTACACCTTC; CDR3: CATSRTGSNYGYTF
V: TRBV5-6; J: TRBJ1-2; D: TRBD1; size: NA; DNA: TGTGCCAGCAGCTTGCCCCGGGACAGCTGGTATGGCTACACCTTC; CDR3: CASSLPRDSWYGYTF
V: TRBV5-6; J: TRBJ2-5; D: NA; size: NA; DNA: TGTGCCAGCAGCTCCTTGAGTGAAGAGACCCAGTACTTC; CDR3: CASSSLSEETQYF
V: TRBV6-5; J: TRBJ2-7; D: TRBD1; size: NA; DNA: TGTGCCAGCAGTTACTCGGGACAGGGAAAGGGCGAGCAGTACTTC; CDR3: CASSYSGQGKGEQYF
V: TRBV7-8; J: TRBJ2-5; D: NA; size: NA; DNA: TGTGCCAGCAGCTTAGACGGCATCCCCCAAGAGACCCAGTACTTC; CDR3: CASSLDGIPQETQYF
V: TRBV9; J: TRBJ2-5; D: NA; size: NA; DNA: TGTGCCAGCAGCGTACGGGGATTCCAAGAGACCCAGTACTTC; CDR3: CASSVRGFQETQYF
V: TRBV28; J: TRBJ2-7; D: TRBD1; size: NA; DNA: TGTGCCAGCAGTTCCCGGGACAGGGGTAGTAACGAGCAGTACTTC; CDR3: CASSSRDRGSNEQYF
V: TRBV5-5; J: TRBJ2-3; D: NA; size: NA; DNA: TGTGCCAGCAGCCTTTCTCTAGCGAGATACACAGATACGCAGTATTTT; CDR3: CASSLSLARYTDTQYF
V: TRBV4-2; J: TRBJ2-3; D: NA; size: NA; DNA: TGTGCCAGCAGCCAAACGGCGGGGAAAGTAGATACGCAGTATTTT; CDR3: CASSQTAGKVDTQYF
V: TRBV4-2; J: TRBJ2-7; D: TRBD1; size: few; DNA: TGTGCCAGCAGCCAAGCCGGACAGGGGGCCCACGAGCAGTACTTC; CDR3: CASSQAGQGAHEQYF
V: TRBV18; J: TRBJ1-1; D: TRBD1; size: once; DNA: TGTGCCAGCTCACGGACAGGGAACACTGAAGCTTTCTTT; CDR3: CASSRTGNTEAFF
V: TRBV11-3; J: TRBJ1-6; D: NA; size: NA; DNA: TGTGCCATTATTCCCCGGGGGGTGGGTAATTCACCCCTCCACTTT; CDR3: CAIIPRGVGNSPLHF
V: TRBV4-3; J: TRBJ1-2; D: NA; size: NA; DNA: TGCGCCAGCAGCCAAGATCTTGCTGCCCCTAACTATGGCTACACCTTC; CDR3: CASSQDLAAPNYGYTF
V: TRBV5-6; J: TRBJ1-3; D: NA; size: once; DNA: TGTGCCAGCAGCTTGGCTGTTTTCGGTTACTCTGGAAACACCATATATTTT; CDR3: CASSLAVFGYSGNTIYF
V: TRBV5-1; J: TRBJ2-1; D: TRBD2; size: NA; DNA: TGCGCCAGCAGCTTCGTCCTAGCGGGCAATGAGCAGTTCTTC; CDR3: CASSFVLAGNEQFF
V: TRBV7-8; J: TRBJ2-7; D: NA; size: NA; DNA: TGTGCCAGCAGCTTAGATGGGAGCTATTACCGCTACGAGCAGTACTTC; CDR3: CASSLDGSYYRYEQYF
V: TRBV5-4; J: TRBJ1-6; D: NA; size: NA; DNA: TGTGCCAGCAGCCCGGGGGGTGGTGTTGGAAATTCACCCCTCCACTTT; CDR3: CASSPGGGVGNSPLHF
V: TRBV5-6; J: TRBJ2-5; D: NA; size: once; DNA: TGTGCCAGCAGCGGACAGAGACAAGAGACCCAGTACTTC; CDR3: CASSGQRQETQYF
V: TRBV5-1; J: TRBJ2-7; D: NA; size: many; DNA: TGCGCCAGCAGCTTGGATGGCAGCCCCTACGAGCAGTACTTC; CDR3: CASSLDGSPYEQYF
V: TRBV7-2; J: TRBJ2-3; D: NA; size: NA; DNA: TGTGCCAGCAGCCCAGGCGGACTCAGCACAGATACGCAGTATTTT; CDR3: CASSPGGLSTDTQYF
V: TRBV9; J: TRBJ2-2; D: TRBD2; size: NA; DNA: TGTGCCAGCAGCCCTACTAGCGGGGGGGCCCATGACACCGGGGAGCTGTTTTTT; CDR3: CASSPTSGGAHDTGELFF
V: TRBV7-9; J: TRBJ1-1; D: NA; size: NA; DNA: TGTGCCAGCATCCTCTACGGTCCTAACACTGAAGCTTTCTTT; CDR3: CASILYGPNTEAFF
V: TRBV5-1; J: TRBJ2-3; D: TRBD2; size: NA; DNA: TGCGCCAGCAGCATGGGACTAGCAATCAACACAGATACGCAGTATTTT; CDR3: CASSMGLAINTDTQYF
V: TRBV28; J: TRBJ2-3; D: NA; size: NA; DNA: TGTGCCACCCACTATTCGGGACTTTCGAAAGATACGCAGTATTTT; CDR3: CATHYSGLSKDTQYF
V: TRBV7-2; J: TRBJ2-7; D: NA; size: NA; DNA: TGTGCCAGCACCCTGGGAGCCTCCTACGAGCAGTACTTC; CDR3: CASTLGASYEQYF
V: TRBV28; J: TRBJ1-5; D: NA; size: NA; DNA: TGTGCCAGCATCAGGGGCCTTAGCAATCAGCCCCAGCATTTT; CDR3: CASIRGLSNQPQHF
V: TRBV6-5; J: TRBJ2-7; D: TRBD1; size: NA; DNA: TGTGCCAGCTCCCGGGACAGGGGCTACGAGCAGTACTTC; CDR3: CASSRDRGYEQYF
V: TRBV5-1; J: TRBJ2-7; D: TRBD1; size: NA; DNA: TGCGCCAGCAGCTTGGCCCCGACAGGGCTTTTAGAGGAGCAGTACTTC; CDR3: CASSLAPTGLLEEQYF
V: TRBV7-2; J: TRBJ2-3; D: NA; size: few; DNA: TGTGCCAGCAGCTTAAATCGGGGCTACAGCACAGATACGCAGTATTTT; CDR3: CASSLNRGYSTDTQYF
V: TRBV11-2; J: TRBJ2-5; D: NA; size: NA; DNA: TGTGCCAGCAGTCCCGGGTCAGCCTTACAAGAGACCCAGTACTTC; CDR3: CASSPGSALQETQYF
V: TRBV30; J: TRBJ2-7; D: NA; size: once; DNA: TGTGCCTGGAGGACAGGAGGATCCTACGAGCAGTACTTC; CDR3: CAWRTGGSYEQYF
V: TRBV19; J: TRBJ1-5; D: TRBD1; size: NA; DNA: TGTGCCAGTAGTGCCGGACAGGGGACGTATAGCAATCAGCCCCAGCATTTT; CDR3: CASSAGQGTYSNQPQHF
V: TRBV5-1; J: TRBJ2-7; D: NA; size: NA; DNA: TGCGCCAGCAGCTTACGGGGGACCCCCCCCTACGAGCAGTACTTC; CDR3: CASSLRGTPPYEQYF
V: TRBV5-6; J: TRBJ2-1; D: NA; size: NA; DNA: TGTGCCAGCAGCCCTCAAGGGGGAAACAATGAGCAGTTCTTC; CDR3: CASSPQGGNNEQFF
V: TRBV28; J: TRBJ2-4; D: TRBD2; size: NA; DNA: TGTGCCAGCAGTGGGAGGGACATTCAGTACTTC; CDR3: CASSGRDIQYF
V: TRBV2; J: TRBJ1-5; D: TRBD1; size: NA; DNA: TGTGCCAGCAGTGGACAGGGACTAAGCAATCAGCCCCAGCATTTT; CDR3: CASSGQGLSNQPQHF
V: TRBV6-1; J: TRBJ2-7; D: TRBD2; size: few; DNA: TGTGCCAGCAGTGAATTTCCCACCGGGACTAGCGGGACCTACGAGCAGTACTTC; CDR3: CASSEFPTGTSGTYEQYF
V: TRBV2; J: TRBJ2-5; D: NA; size: NA; DNA: TGTGCCACCTCTTGGGGGAAACAAGAGACCCAGTACTTC; CDR3: CATSWGKQETQYF
V: TRBV7-2; J: TRBJ1-3; D: NA; size: NA; DNA: TGTGCCAGCAGCTTAATAAGGGGCTCTGGAAACACCATATATTTT; CDR3: CASSLIRGSGNTIYF
V: TRBV6-5; J: TRBJ2-1; D: TRBD2; size: NA; DNA: TGTGCCAGCAGCCAAGGGACTATAACTGAGCAGTTCTTC; CDR3: CASSQGTITEQFF
V: TRBV5-1; J: TRBJ1-4; D: NA; size: NA; DNA: TGCGCCAGCAGCCCAGGGCTTGGAGACGGTGAAAAACTGTTTTTT; CDR3: CASSPGLGDGEKLFF
V: TRBV6-5; J: TRBJ2-7; D: TRBD1; size: NA; DNA: TGTGCCAGCAGTTATTCCGGGACAGGGTTCTACGAGCAGTACTTC; CDR3: CASSYSGTGFYEQYF
V: TRBV11-2; J: TRBJ2-1; D: TRBD2; size: NA; DNA: TGTGCCAGCACCGACGCCCGGGGGGGGAGGGACAATGAGCAGTTCTTC; CDR3: CASTDARGGRDNEQFF
V: TRBV6-1; J: TRBJ2-7; D: NA; size: NA; DNA: TGTGCCAGCAACTCGGGGGGCTACACCTACGAGCAGTACTTC; CDR3: CASNSGGYTYEQYF
V: TRBV4-1; J: TRBJ2-5; D: TRBD1; size: NA; DNA: TGCGCCAGCAGCCAGGGGATATCGGGACAGGGGGCCGGGGAGACCCAGTACTTC; CDR3: CASSQGISGQGAGETQYF
V: TRBV5-4; J: TRBJ2-1; D: NA; size: few; DNA: TGTGCCAGCAGCAAGCCGGGACAAAGTAACAATGAGCAGTTCTTC; CDR3: CASSKPGQSNNEQFF
V: TRBV6-1; J: TRBJ1-5; D: NA; size: NA; DNA: TGTGCCAGCAGTGACTCGAGGAGCAATCAGCCCCAGCATTTT; CDR3: CASSDSRSNQPQHF
V: TRBV19; J: TRBJ1-1; D: NA; size: NA; DNA: TGTGCCAGTAAATATACTGAAGCTTTCTTT; CDR3: CASKYTEAFF
V: TRBV5-6; J: TRBJ1-2; D: NA; size: NA; DNA: TGTGCCAGCAGCTTGGAGACCACCTCTACTTATGGCTACACCTTC; CDR3: CASSLETTSTYGYTF
V: TRBV2; J: TRBJ2-2; D: TRBD2; size: NA; DNA: TGTGCCAGCGCAGTCGGGCGGGAGGGCCAGGCCGGGGAGCTGTTTTTT; CDR3: CASAVGREGQAGELFF
V: TRBV7-9; J: TRBJ2-1; D: NA; size: NA; DNA: TGTGCCAGCAGCTTAGCGGCATTGGAACATGAGCAGTTCTTC; CDR3: CASSLAALEHEQFF